This entry features one T cell receptor (beta chain) sequence. Its specificity is not known. Once RNA had been extracted, it was reverse transcribed into cDNA to act as the sequencing template. TCRdb's copy holds only in-frame clones and misses some; the assay was immunoSEQ multiplex PCR. The profile shows nearly 200,000 clones, more than 45% of them singletons. This specimen belongs to a study of CD8+ T cells in alopecia areata. Notes on the study in general: Tofacitinib yielded significantly lower scalp clonality and fewer expanded CD8+ clones among the top 100.

There are 13 residues in the CDR3. V was clipped by 4 bases and J by 5 bases; unmatched bases: 6. CDR1 and CDR2 from the germline V gene are GTSNPN and SVGIG (reference sequence). Treatment reported: oral pan-JAK inhibitor, 5-10 mg twice daily. The clonotype comes from a human donor with alopecia areata. The chain couples TRBV30 to TRBJ2-5; 8 positions match TRBD2. The source was CD4+ T cells sorted from blood, collected at week 24, from a patient treated with tofacitinib. This chain's CDR3 is CAWTLAGPETQYF. The CDR3 region has the DNA TGTGCCTGGACATTAGCGGGGCCGGAGACCCAGTACTTC.